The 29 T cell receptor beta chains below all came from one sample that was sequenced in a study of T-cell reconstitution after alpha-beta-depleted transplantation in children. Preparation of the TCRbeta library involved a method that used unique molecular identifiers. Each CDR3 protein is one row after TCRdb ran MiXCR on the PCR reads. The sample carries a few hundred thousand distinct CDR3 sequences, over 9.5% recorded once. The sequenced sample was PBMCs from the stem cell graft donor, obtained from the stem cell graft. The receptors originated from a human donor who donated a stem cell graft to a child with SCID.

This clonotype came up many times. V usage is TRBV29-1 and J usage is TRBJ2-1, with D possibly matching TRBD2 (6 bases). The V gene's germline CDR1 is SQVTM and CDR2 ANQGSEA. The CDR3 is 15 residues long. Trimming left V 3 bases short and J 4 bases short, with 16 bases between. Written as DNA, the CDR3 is TGCAGCGTTGATAGCCCAGGGACTTGGTACAATGAGCAGTTCTTC. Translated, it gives CSVDSPGTWYNEQFF.

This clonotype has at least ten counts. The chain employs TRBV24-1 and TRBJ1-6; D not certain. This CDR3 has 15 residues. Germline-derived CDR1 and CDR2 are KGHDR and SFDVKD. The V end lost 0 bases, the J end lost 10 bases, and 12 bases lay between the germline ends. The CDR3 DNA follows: TGTGCCACCAGTGATTTGGCCCCGGGGTCCTCACCCCTCCACTTT. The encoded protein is CATSDLAPGSSPLHF.

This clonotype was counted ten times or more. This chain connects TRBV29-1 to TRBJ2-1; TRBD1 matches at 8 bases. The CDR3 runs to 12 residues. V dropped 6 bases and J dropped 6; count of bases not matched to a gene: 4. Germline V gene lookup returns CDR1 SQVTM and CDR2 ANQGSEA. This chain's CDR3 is CSVDRAPNEQFF. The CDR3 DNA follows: TGCAGCGTGGACAGGGCCCCCAATGAGCAGTTCTTC.

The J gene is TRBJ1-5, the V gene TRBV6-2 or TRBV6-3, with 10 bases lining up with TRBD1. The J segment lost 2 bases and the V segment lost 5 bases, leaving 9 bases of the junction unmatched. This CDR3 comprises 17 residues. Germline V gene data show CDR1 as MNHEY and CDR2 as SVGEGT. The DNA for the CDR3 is TGTGCCAGCAGTAACCGGGACAGGGGTACTGGCAATCAGCCCCAGCATTTT. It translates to CASSNRDRGTGNQPQHF.

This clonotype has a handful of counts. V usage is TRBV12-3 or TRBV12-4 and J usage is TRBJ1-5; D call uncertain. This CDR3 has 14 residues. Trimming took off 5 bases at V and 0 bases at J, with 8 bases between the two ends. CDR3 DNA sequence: TGTGCCAGCAGTCCCCCCGCTAGCAATCAGCCCCAGCATTTT. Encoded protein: CASSPPASNQPQHF.

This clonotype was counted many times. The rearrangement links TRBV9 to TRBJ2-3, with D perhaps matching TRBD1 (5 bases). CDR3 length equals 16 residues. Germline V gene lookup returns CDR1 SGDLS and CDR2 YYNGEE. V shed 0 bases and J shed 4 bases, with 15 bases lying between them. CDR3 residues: CASSVDGRVGADTQYF. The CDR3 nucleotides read TGTGCCAGCAGCGTAGATGGCAGGGTGGGCGCAGATACGCAGTATTTT.

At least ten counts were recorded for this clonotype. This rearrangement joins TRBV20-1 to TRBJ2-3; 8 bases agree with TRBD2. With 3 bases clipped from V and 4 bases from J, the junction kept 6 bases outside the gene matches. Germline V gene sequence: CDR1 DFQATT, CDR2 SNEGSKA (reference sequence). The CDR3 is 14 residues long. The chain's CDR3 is CSASLPGGADTQYF. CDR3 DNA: TGCAGTGCTAGCCTTCCGGGGGGGGCAGATACGCAGTATTTT.

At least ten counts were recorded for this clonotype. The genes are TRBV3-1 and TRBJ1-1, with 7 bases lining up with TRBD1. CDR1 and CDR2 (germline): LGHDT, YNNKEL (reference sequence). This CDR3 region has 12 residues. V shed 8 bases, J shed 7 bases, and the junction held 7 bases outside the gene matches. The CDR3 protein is CASRVGQNEAFF. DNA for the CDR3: TGTGCCAGCCGAGTGGGACAGAATGAAGCTTTCTTT.

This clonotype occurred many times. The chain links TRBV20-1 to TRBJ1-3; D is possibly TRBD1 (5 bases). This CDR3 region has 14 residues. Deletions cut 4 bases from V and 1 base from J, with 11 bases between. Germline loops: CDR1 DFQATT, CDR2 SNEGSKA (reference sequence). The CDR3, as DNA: TGCAGTGCTAAAGGGGTGTGGTCTGGAAACACCATATATTTT. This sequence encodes CSAKGVWSGNTIYF.

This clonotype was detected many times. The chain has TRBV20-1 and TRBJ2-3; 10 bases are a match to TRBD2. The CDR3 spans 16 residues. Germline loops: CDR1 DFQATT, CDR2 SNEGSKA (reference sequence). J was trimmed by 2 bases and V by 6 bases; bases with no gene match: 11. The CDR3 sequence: CSAKGGLAGVTDTQYF. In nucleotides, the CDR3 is TGCAGTGCGAAAGGGGGGCTAGCGGGGGTCACAGATACGCAGTATTTT.

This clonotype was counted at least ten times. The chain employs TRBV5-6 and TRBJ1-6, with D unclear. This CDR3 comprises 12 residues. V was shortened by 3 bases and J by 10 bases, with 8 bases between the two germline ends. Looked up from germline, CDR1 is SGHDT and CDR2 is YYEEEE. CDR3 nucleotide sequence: TGTGCCAGCAGCTCGGTGGGGTCACCCCTCCACTTT. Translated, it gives CASSSVGSPLHF.

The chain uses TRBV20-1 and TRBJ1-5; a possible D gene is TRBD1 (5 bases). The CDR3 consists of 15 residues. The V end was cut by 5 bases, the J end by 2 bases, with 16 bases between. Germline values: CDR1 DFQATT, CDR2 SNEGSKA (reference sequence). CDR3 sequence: CSALIEGRGNQPQHF. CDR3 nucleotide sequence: TGCAGTGCTCTTATTGAGGGCAGGGGCAATCAGCCCCAGCATTTT.

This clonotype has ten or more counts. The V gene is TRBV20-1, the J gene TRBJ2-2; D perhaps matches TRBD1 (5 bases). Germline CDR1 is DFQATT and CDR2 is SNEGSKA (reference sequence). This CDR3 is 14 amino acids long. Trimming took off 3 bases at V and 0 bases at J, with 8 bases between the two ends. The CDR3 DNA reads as TGCAGTGCTAGTCCGACAGCGAACACCGGGGAGCTGTTTTTT. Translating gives CSASPTANTGELFF.

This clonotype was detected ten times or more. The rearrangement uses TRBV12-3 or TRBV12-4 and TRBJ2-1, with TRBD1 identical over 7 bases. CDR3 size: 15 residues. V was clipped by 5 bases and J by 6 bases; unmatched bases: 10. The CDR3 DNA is TGTGCCAGCAGTCCCGACAGGGAGACCTTCAATGAGCAGTTCTTC. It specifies CASSPDRETFNEQFF.

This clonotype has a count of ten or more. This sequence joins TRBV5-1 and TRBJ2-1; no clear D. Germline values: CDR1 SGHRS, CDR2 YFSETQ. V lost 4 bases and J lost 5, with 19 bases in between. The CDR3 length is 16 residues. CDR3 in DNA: TGCGCCAGCAGCCTGGAATCGGCTAACCCCCACAATGAGCAGTTCTTC. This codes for CASSLESANPHNEQFF.

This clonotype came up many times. CDR3 protein: CASSLEQGRNTQYF. CDR3 DNA: TGTGCCAGCAGCTTGGAACAGGGGAGGAATACGCAGTATTTT. The chain carries TRBV5-5 and TRBJ2-3; weak D call: TRBD1 (7 bases). In germline, CDR1 is SGHKS, CDR2 YYEKEE (reference sequence). The CDR3 runs 14 residues. Trimming removed 0 bases from V and 7 bases from J, with 12 bases in between.

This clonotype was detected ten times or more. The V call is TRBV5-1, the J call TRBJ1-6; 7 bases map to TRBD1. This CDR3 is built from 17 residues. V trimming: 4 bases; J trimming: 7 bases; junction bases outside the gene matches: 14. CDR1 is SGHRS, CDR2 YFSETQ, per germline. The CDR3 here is CASSREGQQSLNSPLHF. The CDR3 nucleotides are TGCGCCAGCAGCCGGGAGGGACAGCAGTCGTTAAATTCACCCCTCCACTTT.

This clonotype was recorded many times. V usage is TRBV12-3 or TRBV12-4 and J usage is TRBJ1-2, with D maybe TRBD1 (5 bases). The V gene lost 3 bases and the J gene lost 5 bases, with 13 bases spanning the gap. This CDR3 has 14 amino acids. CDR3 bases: TGTGCCAGCAGTTTCGCGGGGGGGACTTATGGCTACACCTTC. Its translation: CASSFAGGTYGYTF.

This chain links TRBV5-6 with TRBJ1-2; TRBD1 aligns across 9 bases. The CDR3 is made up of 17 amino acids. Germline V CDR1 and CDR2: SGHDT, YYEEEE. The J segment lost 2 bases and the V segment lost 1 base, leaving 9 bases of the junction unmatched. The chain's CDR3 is CASSLYFRDRANYGYTF. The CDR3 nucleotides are TGTGCCAGCAGCTTGTACTTCCGGGACAGGGCGAACTATGGCTACACCTTC.

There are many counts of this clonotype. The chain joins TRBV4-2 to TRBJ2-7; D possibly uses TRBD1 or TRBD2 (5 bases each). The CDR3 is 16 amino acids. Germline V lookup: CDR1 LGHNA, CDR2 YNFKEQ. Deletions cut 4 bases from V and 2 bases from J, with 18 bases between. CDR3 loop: CASSPQSWDPAYEQYF. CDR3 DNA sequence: TGTGCCAGCAGCCCCCAGTCGTGGGACCCAGCCTACGAGCAGTACTTC.

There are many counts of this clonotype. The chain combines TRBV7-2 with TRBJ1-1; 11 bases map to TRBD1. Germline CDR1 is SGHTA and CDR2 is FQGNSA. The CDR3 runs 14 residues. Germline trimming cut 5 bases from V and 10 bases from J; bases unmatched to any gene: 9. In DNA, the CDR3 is TGTGCCAGCAGCCCAACCGGGACAGGGGGGCGAGCTTTCTTT. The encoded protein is CASSPTGTGGRAFF.

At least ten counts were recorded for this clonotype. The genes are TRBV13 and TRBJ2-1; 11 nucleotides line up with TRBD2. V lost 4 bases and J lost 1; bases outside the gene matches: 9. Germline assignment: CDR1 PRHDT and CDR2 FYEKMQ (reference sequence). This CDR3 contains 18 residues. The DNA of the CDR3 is TGTGCCAGCAGCTGGGGACTAGCGGTCGCCAATTCCTACAATGAGCAGTTCTTC. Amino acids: CASSWGLAVANSYNEQFF.

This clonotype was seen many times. The CDR3 spells CASSSHGGSYEQYF. As DNA, the CDR3 is TGCGCCAGCAGCTCCCATGGTGGCTCCTACGAGCAGTACTTC. This rearrangement joins TRBV5-1 to TRBJ2-7; D unresolved. The CDR3 spans 14 residues. Germline-derived CDR1 and CDR2 are SGHRS and YFSETQ. The V end was cut by 3 bases, the J end by 0 bases, with 10 bases between.

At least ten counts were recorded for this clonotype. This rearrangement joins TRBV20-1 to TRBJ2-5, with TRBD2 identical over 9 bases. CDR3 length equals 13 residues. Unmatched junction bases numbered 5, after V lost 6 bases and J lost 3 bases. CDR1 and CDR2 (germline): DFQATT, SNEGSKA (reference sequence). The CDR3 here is CSAVTSGKETQYF. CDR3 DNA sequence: TGCAGTGCGGTGACTAGCGGAAAAGAGACCCAGTACTTC.

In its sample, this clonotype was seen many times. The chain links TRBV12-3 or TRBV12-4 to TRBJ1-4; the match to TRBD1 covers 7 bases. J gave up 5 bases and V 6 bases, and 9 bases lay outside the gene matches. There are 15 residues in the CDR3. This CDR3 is CASSPPGTVNEKLFF. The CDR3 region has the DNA TGTGCCAGCAGCCCCCCGGGGACAGTCAATGAAAAACTGTTTTTT.

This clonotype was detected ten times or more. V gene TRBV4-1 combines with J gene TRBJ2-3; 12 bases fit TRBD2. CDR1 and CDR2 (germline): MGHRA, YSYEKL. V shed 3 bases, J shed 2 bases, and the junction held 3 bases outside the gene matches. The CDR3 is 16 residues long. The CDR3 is CASSHASGGATDTQYF. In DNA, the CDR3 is TGCGCCAGCAGCCACGCTAGCGGGGGGGCCACAGATACGCAGTATTTT.

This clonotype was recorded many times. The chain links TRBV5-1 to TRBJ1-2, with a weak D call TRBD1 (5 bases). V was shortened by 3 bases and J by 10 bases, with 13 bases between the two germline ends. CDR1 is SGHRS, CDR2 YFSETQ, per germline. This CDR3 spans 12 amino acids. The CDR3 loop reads CASSSGPGDYTF. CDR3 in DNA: TGCGCCAGCAGCTCGGGACCTGGGGACTACACCTTC.

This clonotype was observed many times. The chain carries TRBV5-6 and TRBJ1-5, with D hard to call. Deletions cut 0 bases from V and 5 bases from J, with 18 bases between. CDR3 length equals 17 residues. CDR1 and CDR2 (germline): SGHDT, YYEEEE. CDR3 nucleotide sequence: TGTGCCAGCAGCTTGGGTATGACCAAATGGAACTATCAGCCCCAGCATTTT. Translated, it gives CASSLGMTKWNYQPQHF.

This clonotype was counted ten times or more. The CDR3 DNA reads as TGCGCCAGCAGCTTGGGGACAGGGGATTCACCCCTCCACTTT. Amino acid sequence: CASSLGTGDSPLHF. The genes are TRBV5-1 and TRBJ1-6; 9 nucleotides match TRBD1. The CDR3 loop spans 14 amino acids. Losses at the gene ends were 0 bases for V and 8 bases for J; bases not matched to a gene: 0. Per germline, CDR1 SGHRS and CDR2 YFSETQ.